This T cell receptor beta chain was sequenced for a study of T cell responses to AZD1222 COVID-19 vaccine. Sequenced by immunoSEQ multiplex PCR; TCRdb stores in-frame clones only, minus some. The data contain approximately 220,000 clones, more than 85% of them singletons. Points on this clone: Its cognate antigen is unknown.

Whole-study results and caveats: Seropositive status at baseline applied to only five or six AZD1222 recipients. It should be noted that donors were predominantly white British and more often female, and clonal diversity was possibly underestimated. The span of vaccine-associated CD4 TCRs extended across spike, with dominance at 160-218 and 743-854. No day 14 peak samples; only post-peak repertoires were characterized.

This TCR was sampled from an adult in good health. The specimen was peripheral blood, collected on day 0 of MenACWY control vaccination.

CDR3 region: CASSPRQGGGTEAFF. The CDR3 DNA follows: TGTGCCAGCAGTCCGCGACAGGGCGGGGGCACTGAAGCTTTCTTT. The chain links TRBV28 to TRBJ1-1, with 7 positions matching TRBD1. From germline, CDR1 is MDHEN and CDR2 SYDVKM. The CDR3 extends over 15 amino acids. Trimming removed 5 bases from V and 4 bases from J; junction bases left unmatched: 10.